One T cell receptor beta chain is described in this entry. Its cognate antigen is unknown. The V end lost 0 bases, the J end lost 10 bases, and 11 bases lay between the germline ends. The length of the CDR3 is 14 residues. Germline assignment: CDR1 SGDLS and CDR2 YYNGEE. The sample comes from a study of shared clonotypes between healthy human individuals. Overall study findings and caveats: Clonotypes which were not shared had lower generation probabilities than clonotypes that all four donors shared.

At a deep level, the assay was run. The table came from immunoSEQ multiplex PCR; TCRdb's copy has only in-frame clones and leaves some out. The sample shows approximately 620,000 clones, 97% of them seen only once. The V call is TRBV9, the J call TRBJ1-6, with a possible D match to TRBD1 (5 bases). The sample taken for sequencing was naive CD4+ T cells sorted from blood. Subset in this sample: CD45RA+ positively selected. The sequence derives from a woman in her 30s in good health. CDR3 in DNA: TGTGCCAGCAGCGTAGAAGGGGAAGGATCACCCCTCCACTTT. Residues: CASSVEGEGSPLHF. The whole variable domain, remainder taken from reference TRBV9 and TRBJ1-6, is DSGVTQTPKHLITATGQRVTLRCSPRSGDLSVYWYQQSLDQGLQFLIQYYNGEERAKGNILERFSAQQFPDLHSELNLSSLELGDSALYFCASSVEGEGSPLHFGNGTRLTVT.